This T cell receptor beta chain was identified during a study of T-cell reconstitution after alpha-beta-depleted transplantation in children. Study-wide points: Some patients' high day-60 TCRbeta diversity was attributed to recipient cells surviving conditioning. Newly produced T cells mostly accounted for T-cell counts and diversity one year post-transplant. About two months after transplant, alpha-beta T cells reportedly came from several hundred expanded graft clones.

Unique molecular identifiers were incorporated when the TCRbeta library was constructed. A single record per CDR3 protein comes from TCRdb applying MiXCR to the PCR reads. The table records about 420,000 distinct CDR3 sequences, around 15% of them present only once. Note on this clonotype: Its specificity is not known.

Deletions cut 4 bases from V and 1 base from J, with 12 bases between. CDR3 length: 15 amino acids. This clonotype originated in a boy in the first two years of life who had a stem cell transplant for Wiskott-Aldrich syndrome, so the T cells may come from the graft donor. The V call is TRBV12-3 or TRBV12-4, the J call TRBJ2-3; D not certain. The material was PBMCs, mostly from graft donor cells, obtained 360 days after TCRalphabeta/CD19-depleted stem cell transplant. The CDR3 nucleotides are TGTGCCAGCAGTTCATCCTTATTTCGCACAGATACGCAGTATTTT. Translating it yields CASSSSLFRTDTQYF.